The following is a TCR beta chain sequence with its context. The antigen remains undetermined. The assay ran at deep level. Generated by immunoSEQ multiplex PCR, the TCRdb table keeps only in-frame clones and is missing some. The sample has 550,000 to 800,000 clones; 90% are singletons. Both CD45RO+ cells and CCR7-negative CD45RA+ TemRA cells were combined to make up CD8 memory. The CDR3 extends over 15 amino acids. Germline trimming cut 3 bases from V and 0 bases from J; bases unmatched to any gene: 0. CDR1 SGHKS and CDR2 YYEKEE come from the germline V gene (reference sequence). This specimen comes from a study of shared clonotypes between healthy human individuals. The study, taken as a whole, reports: Clonotype sharing across a few donors was observed for around 4.5% of naive CD4 clonotypes. Sequencing depth was expected to affect clonotype sharing among donors.

The source is a man younger than 35 in good health. Some clones in this sample may be carry-over from other donors' samples. The chain has TRBV5-5 and TRBJ2-1; 10 positions match TRBD1. Sequences were obtained from memory CD8+ T cells from PBMCs. The subset denotes: CD45RO+ cells pooled with CCR7-negative TemRA cells. The CDR3 spells CASSWTGGSYNEQFF. CDR3 sequence (DNA): TGTGCCAGCAGCTGGACAGGGGGCTCCTACAATGAGCAGTTCTTC.